This T cell receptor (beta chain) was documented in a study of regulatory T cells in long-lasting Graves disease. Study-level information: It was over 5 years of antithyroid drugs, with positive TSH receptor antibodies, that meant persistent Graves' disease. Findings of the study overall: TRBV28, TRBJ1-2 and TRBJ2-5 emerged as the favored segments in persistent disease.

Indicated time point: persistent/refractory GD, antithyroid drugs over 5 years with positive TRAb. TCR sequences were obtained from RNA taken from PBMCs. Graves' disease diagnoses used American Thyroid Association guidelines. The CDR3 totals 13 residues. Germline-derived CDR1 and CDR2 are MNHNS and SASEGT. Trimming took off 7 bases at V and 8 bases at J, with 17 bases between the two ends. This clonotype was counted ten times or more. The target antigen is unknown. CDR3 regions were amplified by Arm-PCR using iRepertoire HTBI primers to build TCR beta libraries. Methods used by the authors: Identification of gene segments yielded around 63 TRBV and about 14 TRBJ across samples. TCRdb processed the multiplex PCR reads anew with MiXCR; each CDR3 protein has one entry. The V and J calls here are based on TCRdb, not the publication. Of 300,000 to 350,000 distinct CDR3 sequences listed, roughly 21% are singletons.

The J gene is TRBJ1-2, the V gene TRBV6-1; the D gene is possibly TRBD1 (6 bases). This TCR was sampled from a female donor with Graves disease. Sequenced here: peripheral blood mononuclear cells (PBMCs), sampled when the disease was refractory, from a patient treated with antithyroid drugs. The CDR3 nucleotides are TGTGCCAGCAATCTCCCGGGGGCGCAAGGCTACACCTTC. Its protein is CASNLPGAQGYTF.